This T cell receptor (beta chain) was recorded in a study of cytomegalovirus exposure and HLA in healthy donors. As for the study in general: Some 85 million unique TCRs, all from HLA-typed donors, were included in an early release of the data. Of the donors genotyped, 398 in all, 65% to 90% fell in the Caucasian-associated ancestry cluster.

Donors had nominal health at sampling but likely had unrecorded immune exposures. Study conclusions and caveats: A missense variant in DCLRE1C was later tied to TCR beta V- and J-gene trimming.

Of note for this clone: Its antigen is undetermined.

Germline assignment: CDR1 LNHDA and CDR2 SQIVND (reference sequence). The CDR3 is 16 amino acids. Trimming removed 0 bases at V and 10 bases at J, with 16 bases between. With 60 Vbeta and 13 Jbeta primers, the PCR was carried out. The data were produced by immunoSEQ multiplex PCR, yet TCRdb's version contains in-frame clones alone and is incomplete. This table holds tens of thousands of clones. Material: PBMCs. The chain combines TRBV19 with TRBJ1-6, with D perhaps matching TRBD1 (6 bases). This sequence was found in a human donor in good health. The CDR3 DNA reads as TGTGCCAGTAGTATAGATCGAGCAGGGGACCGGTCACCCCTCCACTTT. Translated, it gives CASSIDRAGDRSPLHF.